The T cell receptor (beta chain) under discussion was sequenced for a study of CD8 T cells in ankylosing spondylitis. Findings of the study overall: Significant enrichment of disease-linked clones was reportedly seen in matched ankylosing spondylitis synovial fluid. Among TCR beta sequences, a motif of eight highly homologous variants appeared characteristic of ankylosing spondylitis blood.

Using its own MiXCR run on the 5' RACE reads, TCRdb lists one record per CDR3 protein. This table holds more than 500,000 distinct CDR3 sequences, over 4% found once. The CDR3 loop spans 13 amino acids. Trimming cost V 5 bases and J 6 bases, with 13 bases left between them. This clonotype has a count of ten or more. Antigen specificity is unknown. The chain carries TRBV12-3 or TRBV12-4 and TRBJ1-2; D is perhaps TRBD1 (5 bases). Source material: blood, either unsorted or a sorted T cell fraction (not recorded which). The TCR comes from a male donor with ankylosing spondylitis. The CDR3 region is CASSRDGINGYTF. The CDR3 DNA follows: TGTGCCAGCAGTCGGGACGGCATTAATGGCTACACCTTC.